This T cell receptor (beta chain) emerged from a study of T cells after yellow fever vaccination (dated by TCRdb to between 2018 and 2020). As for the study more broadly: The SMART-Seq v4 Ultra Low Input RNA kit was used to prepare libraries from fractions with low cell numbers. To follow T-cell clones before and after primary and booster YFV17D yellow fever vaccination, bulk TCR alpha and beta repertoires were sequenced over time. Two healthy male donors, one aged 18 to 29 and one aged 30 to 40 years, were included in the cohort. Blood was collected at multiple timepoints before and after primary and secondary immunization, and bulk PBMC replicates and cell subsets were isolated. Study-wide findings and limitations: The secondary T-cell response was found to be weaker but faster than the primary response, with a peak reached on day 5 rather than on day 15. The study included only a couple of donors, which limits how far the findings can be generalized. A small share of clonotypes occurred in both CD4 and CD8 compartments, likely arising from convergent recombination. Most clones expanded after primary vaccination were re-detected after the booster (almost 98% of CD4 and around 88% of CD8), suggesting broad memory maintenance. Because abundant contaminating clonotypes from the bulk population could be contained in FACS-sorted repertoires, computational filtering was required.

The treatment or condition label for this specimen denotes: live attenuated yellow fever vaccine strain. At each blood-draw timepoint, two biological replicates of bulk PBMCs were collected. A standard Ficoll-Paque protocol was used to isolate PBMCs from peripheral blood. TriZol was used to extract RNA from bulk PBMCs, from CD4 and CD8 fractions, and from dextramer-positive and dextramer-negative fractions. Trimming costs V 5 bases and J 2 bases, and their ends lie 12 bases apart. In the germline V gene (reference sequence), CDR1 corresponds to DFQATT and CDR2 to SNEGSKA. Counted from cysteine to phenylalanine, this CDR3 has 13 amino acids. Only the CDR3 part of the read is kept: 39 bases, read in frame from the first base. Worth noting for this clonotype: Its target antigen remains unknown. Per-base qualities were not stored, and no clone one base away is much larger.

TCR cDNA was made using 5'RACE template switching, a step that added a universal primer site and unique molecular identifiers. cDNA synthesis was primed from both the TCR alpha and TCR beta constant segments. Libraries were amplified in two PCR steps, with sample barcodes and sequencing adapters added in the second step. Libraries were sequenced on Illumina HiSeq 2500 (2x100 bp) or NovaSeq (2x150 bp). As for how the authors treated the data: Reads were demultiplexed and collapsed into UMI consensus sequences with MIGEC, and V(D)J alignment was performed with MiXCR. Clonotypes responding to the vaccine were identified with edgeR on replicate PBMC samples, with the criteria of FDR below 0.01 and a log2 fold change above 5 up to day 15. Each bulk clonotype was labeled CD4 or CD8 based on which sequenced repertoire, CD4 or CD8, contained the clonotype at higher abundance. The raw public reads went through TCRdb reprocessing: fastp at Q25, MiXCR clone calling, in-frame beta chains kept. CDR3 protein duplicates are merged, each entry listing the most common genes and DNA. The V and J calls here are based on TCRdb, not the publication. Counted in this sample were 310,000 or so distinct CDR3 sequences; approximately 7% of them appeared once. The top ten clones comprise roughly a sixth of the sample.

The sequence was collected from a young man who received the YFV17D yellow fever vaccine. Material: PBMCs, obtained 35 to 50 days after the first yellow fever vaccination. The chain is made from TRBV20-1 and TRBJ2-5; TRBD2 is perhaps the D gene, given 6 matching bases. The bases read TGCAGTGCTCCGGGGGTGGGGCAAGAGACCCAGTACTTC. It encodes CSAPGVGQETQYF.